This T cell receptor beta chain was profiled in a study of regulatory T cells in long-lasting Graves disease. V was trimmed by 1 base and J by 7 bases, leaving 13 bases between them. Germline values: CDR1 SGHDN, CDR2 FVKESK. The CDR3 contains 15 residues. Time point denoted: persistent/refractory GD, antithyroid drugs over 5 years with positive TRAb. The TCR library used RNA extracted from PBMCs. Regarding this clonotype: Its antigen is not identified.

Investigators prepared the TCR beta libraries by applying iRepertoire HTBI primers and Arm-PCR of CDR3 regions. TCRdb re-analysed the multiplex PCR reads in MiXCR, keeping a single row per CDR3 protein. The repertoire has 350,000 to 450,000 distinct CDR3 sequences, around a fifth of them found once; the top ten carry roughly an eighth. Study-level results: Persistent Graves' patients showed less TCR diversity than newly diagnosed patients showed. The study found persistent patients shared more public clonotypes (roughly 2,800) than new patients (approximately 970).

This clonotype was obtained from a female donor with Graves disease. The sequenced sample was peripheral blood mononuclear cells (PBMCs), obtained when the disease was refractory, from a patient treated with antithyroid drugs. This chain uses TRBV14 with TRBJ1-4, with D possibly matching TRBD1 (5 bases). The DNA for the CDR3 is TGTGCCAGCAGCCAAGTCCGGGTCGGGGGTGAAAAACTGTTTTTT. This translates into CASSQVRVGGEKLFF. The full variable domain, with the rest looked up from reference TRBV14 and TRBJ1-4, is EAGVTQFPSHSVIEKGQTVTLRCDPISGHDNLYWYRRVMGKEIKFLLHFVKESKQDESGMPNNRFLAERTGGTYSTLKVQPAELEDSGVYFCASSQVRVGGEKLFFGSGTQLSVL.